Sequencing of this TCR beta chain was carried out in a study of control samples from healthy donors and cancer patients. This clone came up once. Profiling relied on immunoSEQ multiplex PCR, and the TCRdb table lists in-frame clones only, not all of them. The table has roughly 170,000 clones, roughly 95% seen once. V shed 2 bases and J 4 bases; nucleotides not matched to a gene: 1. CDR1 is SNHLY, CDR2 FYNNEI, per germline. The CDR3 contains 15 residues. Sequencing was performed on blood. This sequence was found in an older woman in good health. J is TRBJ2-2 and V is TRBV2, with 10 bases matching TRBD1. CDR3 amino acids: CASSERTGGTGELFF. CDR3 nucleotide sequence: TGTGCCAGCAGTGAAAGGACAGGGGGCACCGGGGAGCTGTTTTTT. The full variable domain, in which reference TRBV2 and TRBJ2-2 provide the parts outside the CDR3, is EPEVTQTPSHQVTQMGQEVILRCVPISNHLYFYWYRQILGQKVEFLVSFYNNEISEKSEIFDDQFSVERPDGSNFTLKIRSTKLEDSAMYFCASSERTGGTGELFFGEGSRLTVL.